These 24 T cell receptor beta chains were all obtained from the same sample, sequenced in a study of blood T cell repertoires in COVID-19. Assay used: immunoSEQ multiplex PCR; TCRdb lists only in-frame clones, some missing. The sample has 200,000 to 300,000 clones; around 86% are singletons. The sequenced sample consisted of PBMCs or T cells enriched from blood (not recorded which). Receptor source: a woman between 35 and 50 years old with acute COVID-19.

This clone was seen a single time. V usage is TRBV9 and J usage is TRBJ2-6; a possible D gene is TRBD2 (5 bases). V dropped 0 bases and J dropped 1 base, with 8 bases sitting between them. Germline V lookup: CDR1 SGDLS, CDR2 YYNGEE. The CDR3 loop spans 16 amino acids. This CDR3 is CASSVDRGSGANVLTF. CDR3 DNA sequence: TGTGCCAGCAGCGTAGATCGAGGGTCTGGGGCCAACGTCCTGACTTTC.

V usage is TRBV5-1 and J usage is TRBJ1-1, with a weak D call TRBD1 (5 bases). The germline V gene encodes CDR1 SGHRS and CDR2 YFSETQ. The CDR3 totals 16 residues. Trimming left V 0 bases short and J 1 base short, with 13 bases between. The CDR3 is CASSLGGTDENTEAFF. CDR3 coding DNA: TGCGCCAGCAGCTTGGGGGGCACGGATGAGAACACTGAAGCTTTCTTT.

This rearrangement joins TRBV12-3 or TRBV12-4 to TRBJ1-2; D might be TRBD1 (6 bases). The CDR3 sequence is 12 residues long. Trimming left V 5 bases short and J 8 bases short, with 12 bases between. The CDR3 region is CASSVQGWGYTF. The CDR3 DNA follows: TGTGCCAGCAGTGTACAGGGATGGGGCTACACCTTC.

This clone was seen just once. V gene TRBV11-3 combines with J gene TRBJ1-1, with D perhaps matching TRBD1 (5 bases). Germline V lookup: CDR1 SGHNT, CDR2 YENEEA. V was cut by 0 bases and J by 0 bases, with 5 bases left in between. The CDR3 contains 14 residues. Here the CDR3 reads CASSLDRVNTEAFF. The CDR3 region has the DNA TGTGCCAGCAGCTTAGACAGGGTGAACACTGAAGCTTTCTTT.

The chain links TRBV12-5 to TRBJ2-1; TRBD1 matches 11 bases. Germline V gives CDR1 LGHNT, CDR2 FRNRAP. With 8 bases clipped from V and 8 bases from J, the junction kept 8 bases outside the gene matches. This CDR3 has 14 amino acids. The CDR3 sequence is CASLRTGGGDEQFF. CDR3 sequence (DNA): TGTGCTAGTTTGAGGACAGGGGGCGGCGATGAGCAGTTCTTC.

The CDR3 protein is CATPNRDPYQETQYF. The CDR3 DNA is TGTGCCACCCCTAACAGGGATCCGTACCAAGAGACCCAGTACTTC. The rearrangement uses TRBV24-1 and TRBJ2-5; possibly TRBD1 for D (6 bases). In germline, CDR1 is KGHDR, CDR2 SFDVKD. The CDR3 runs 15 residues. Trimming left V 9 bases short and J 0 bases short, with 16 bases between.

This chain joins TRBV29-1 and TRBJ2-6; tentative D call: TRBD1 (5 bases). V lost 6 bases and J lost 0, with 12 bases in between. The CDR3 loop spans 15 amino acids. Germline CDR1 reads SQVTM; CDR2 reads ANQGSEA. The CDR3 region has the DNA TGCAGCGTCCAGGGTGCCGACTCTGGGGCCAACGTCCTGACTTTC. This encodes CSVQGADSGANVLTF.

The chain carries TRBV19 and TRBJ2-1; D is unresolved. This CDR3 is built from 15 residues. Deletions cut 4 bases from V and 0 bases from J, with 10 bases between. CDR1 and CDR2 from the germline V gene are LNHDA and SQIVND (reference sequence). The CDR3 DNA is TGTGCCAGTAGTAAACCGTCGAGCTCCTACAATGAGCAGTTCTTC. Translation: CASSKPSSSYNEQFF.

The CDR3 reads CASSLVSLRGYTF. The CDR3 DNA reads TGCGCCAGCAGCTTGGTATCTCTGAGGGGCTACACCTTC. The chain uses TRBV5-1 and TRBJ1-2; D not certain. Germline V CDR1 and CDR2: SGHRS, YFSETQ. The CDR3 covers 13 residues. Trimming pared 0 bases from V and 8 bases from J, leaving 11 bases between.

The chain uses TRBV24-1 and TRBJ1-1, with D unresolved. V gave up 2 bases and J gave up 4 bases, with 10 bases separating them. CDR1 is KGHDR and CDR2 is SFDVKD in the germline V gene. This CDR3 is 14 amino acids long. The chain's CDR3 is CATSDSTGGTEAFF. CDR3 coding DNA: TGTGCCACCAGTGATTCGACCGGAGGCACTGAAGCTTTCTTT.

The rearrangement uses TRBV11-3 and TRBJ1-1, with a weak D call TRBD1 (6 bases). Between the trimmed V and J ends, which lost 4 bases and 3 bases, there was a span of 18 bases. This CDR3 has 16 amino acids. Germline-derived CDR1 and CDR2 are SGHNT and YENEEA. CDR3 DNA sequence: TGTGCCAGCAGCTCGTCGCACAGGGTTCTGGACACTGAAGCTTTCTTT. It codes for CASSSSHRVLDTEAFF.

The chain joins TRBV7-9 to TRBJ2-3; 9 bases line up with TRBD1. Germline trimming cut 4 bases from V and 2 bases from J; bases unmatched to any gene: 4. The CDR3 runs to 15 residues. The V gene's germline CDR1 is SEHNR and CDR2 FQNEAQ (reference sequence). CDR3 DNA: TGTGCCAGCAGCTCTGGACAGGGGTACACAGATACGCAGTATTTT. It yields the protein CASSSGQGYTDTQYF.

This chain uses TRBV11-2 with TRBJ2-7, with D possibly TRBD1 on 7 matching bases. V lost 5 bases and J lost 0, with 14 bases in between. CDR3 size: 15 residues. The germline gives CDR1 SGHAT, CDR2 FQNNGV. CDR3 amino acids: CASSSRGTLSYEQYF. CDR3 DNA sequence: TGTGCCAGCAGCAGCAGGGGGACTCTCTCCTACGAGCAGTACTTC.

Concerning this clone itself: An end of the junction differs from the germline gene, which may be a read error. The chain is built from TRBV3-1 (or the pseudogene TRBV3-2) and TRBJ2-1; 8 bases align to TRBD2. The V gene's germline CDR1 is LGHDT and CDR2 YNNKEL (reference sequence). The CDR3 sequence is 13 residues long. The chain's CDR3 is CASSQDLAGNEVF. CDR3 DNA: TGTGCCAGCAGCCAGGACCTAGCGGGCAACGAGGTCTTC.

The chain carries TRBV7-3 and TRBJ2-1, with 9 bases lining up with TRBD1. The CDR3 runs to 16 residues. Germline loops: CDR1 SGHTA, CDR2 FQGTGA. Trimming cost V 4 bases and J 8 bases; bases outside gene matches: 12. CDR3 nucleotides: TGTGCCAGCAGCTACACCCCCGGGACAGGGTACGATGAGCAGTTCTTC. Translation: CASSYTPGTGYDEQFF.

The chain employs TRBV5-1 and TRBJ2-5; 8 bases line up with TRBD1. The V and J ends lost 4 bases and 3 bases, in that order; junction bases with no gene match: 8. Germline loops: CDR1 SGHRS, CDR2 YFSETQ. The length of the CDR3 is 15 residues. The CDR3 region is CASSHIQDREETQYF. The CDR3 DNA reads TGCGCCAGCAGCCACATACAGGACAGGGAAGAGACCCAGTACTTC.

This chain links TRBV5-4 with TRBJ2-1; TRBD2 agrees at 10 bases. This CDR3 spans 15 amino acids. CDR1 is SGHNT, CDR2 YYREEE, per germline (reference sequence). Trimming cost V 5 bases and J 9 bases; bases outside gene matches: 11. CDR3 loop: CASRERLAGEVEQFF. CDR3 coding DNA: TGTGCCAGCAGGGAGCGCCTAGCGGGAGAGGTTGAGCAGTTCTTC.

This sequence joins TRBV5-6 and TRBJ2-2; no clear D gene. V was trimmed by 0 bases and J by 0 bases, leaving 9 bases between them. The CDR3 has 16 amino acids. Germline values: CDR1 SGHDT, CDR2 YYEEEE. CDR3 DNA: TGTGCCAGCAGCTTGGTAGGCGGCCCGAACACCGGGGAGCTGTTTTTT. Translated, it gives CASSLVGGPNTGELFF.

This sequence joins TRBV30 and TRBJ1-2, with TRBD1 as a possible D gene (6 bases). CDR3 length: 13 residues. Germline V gene lookup returns CDR1 GTSNPN and CDR2 SVGIG (reference sequence). The ends were cut back, 2 bases at V and 8 bases at J, with 15 bases in the middle. CDR3 DNA sequence: TGTGCCTGGAGTACCCACAGGGACCGCGGCTACACCTTC. Translating it yields CAWSTHRDRGYTF.

CDR3 sequence (DNA): TGTGCCAGCAGCTTCCGAGGGGGCGCGAGCTACGAAAAACTGTTTTTT. This encodes CASSFRGGASYEKLFF. This chain links TRBV5-6 with TRBJ1-4, with TRBD1 identical over 7 bases. J lost 8 bases, V lost 2 bases, and 12 bases had no gene match. Germline-derived CDR1 and CDR2 are SGHDT and YYEEEE. The CDR3 consists of 16 residues.

This clone has more than one count but fewer than ten. The chain joins TRBV7-3 to TRBJ2-5; 7 bases match TRBD1. This CDR3 comprises 15 residues. Trimming at V came to 5 bases and at J to 4 bases, leaving 10 bases not matched to a gene. The germline CDR1 and CDR2 sequences are SGHTA and FQGTGA. The CDR3 sequence is CASSPGGGQRETQYF. The CDR3 DNA sequence: TGTGCCAGCAGCCCCGGTGGGGGACAGAGAGAGACCCAGTACTTC.

This clone has only one observation. The J gene is TRBJ1-1, the V gene TRBV2; 7 positions match TRBD1. The trim removed 5 bases at V and 6 bases at J, leaving 3 bases unmatched. This CDR3 is built from 12 residues. CDR1 is SNHLY, CDR2 FYNNEI, per germline. CDR3 loop: CASSRQGPEAFF. CDR3 sequence (DNA): TGTGCCAGCAGTCGACAGGGCCCTGAAGCTTTCTTT.

J is TRBJ2-1 and V is TRBV18; 10 bases are shared with TRBD1. Trimming removed 4 bases from V and 3 bases from J; junction bases left unmatched: 6. There are 16 residues in the CDR3. The V gene's germline CDR1 is KGHSH and CDR2 LQKENI. CDR3 in amino acids: CASSLGTGDLYNEQFF. CDR3 DNA sequence: TGTGCCAGCTCACTCGGGACAGGGGACCTCTACAATGAGCAGTTCTTC.

The genes are TRBV6-1 and TRBJ2-3; the match to TRBD1 covers 9 bases. Germline CDR1 and CDR2: MNHNS and SASEGT. V lost 2 bases and J lost 3; bases outside the gene matches: 9. The CDR3 length is 17 residues. DNA of the CDR3: TGTGCCAGCAGTGAACCACGGACAGGGGACCTGACAGATACGCAGTATTTT. As protein: CASSEPRTGDLTDTQYF.